The 9 T cell receptor beta chains reported below all come from one sample, sequenced in a study of glioma-infiltrating T cells. TCR alpha and beta CDR3 regions were amplified from RNA using iRepertoire nested multiplex PCR. TCRdb recomputed calls from the multiplex PCR reads with MiXCR, one row per CDR3 protein. The sample gives approximately 120,000 distinct CDR3 sequences, 23% of which show up once; roughly 15% is in the top ten. Material for sequencing was glioma tissue, nonneoplastic brain tissue, or PBMCs (not recorded which). The receptors come from a human donor with low-grade glioma or glioblastoma, undergoing nonglioma brain surgery, or in good health (not recorded which).

V gene TRBV4-2 combines with J gene TRBJ2-7, with 7 bases fitting TRBD2. The V and J ends lost 2 bases and 7 bases, in that order; junction bases with no gene match: 11. This CDR3 is built from 15 residues. Germline assignment: CDR1 LGHNA and CDR2 YNFKEQ. Here the CDR3 reads CASSQYSGIGREQYF. The CDR3 DNA sequence: TGTGCCAGCAGCCAATACAGCGGGATCGGGAGGGAGCAGTACTTC.

This clonotype has a single count. A single base separates this from a much larger clone, so it may be a read error. The V and J genes are TRBV14 and TRBJ2-7; tentatively, D is TRBD2 (6 bases). The germline V gene has CDR1 SGHDN and CDR2 FVKESK. CDR3 length: 15 amino acids. CDR3: CAGSQLGGTDYEQYF. CDR3 nucleotides: TGTGCCGGCAGCCAGCTGGGGGGAACGGACTACGAGCAGTACTTC. Together with reference TRBV14 and TRBJ2-7, the CDR3 gives the full variable domain: EAGVTQFPSHSVIEKGQTVTLRCDPISGHDNLYWYRRVMGKEIKFLLHFVKESKQDESGMPNNRFLAERTGGTYSTLKVQPAELEDSGVYFCAGSQLGGTDYEQYFGPGTRLTVT.

With respect to this clonotype: One base away lies a much larger clone, so this may be a sequencing read error. CDR3 in DNA: TGTGCCAGCAGTCCTGACCACAGAAACACTGAATCTTTCTTT. Protein sequence: CASSPDHRNTESFF. This chain links TRBV12-3 or TRBV12-4 with TRBJ1-1; D gene unclear. There are 14 residues in the CDR3.

V and J are TRBV11-1 and TRBJ1-1, with 8 bases aligning to TRBD1. This CDR3 spans 14 amino acids. J was trimmed by 5 bases and V by 5 bases; bases with no gene match: 7. The V gene's germline CDR1 is SGHAT and CDR2 FQDESV (reference sequence). The CDR3 coding sequence is TGTGCCAGCAGCCGAAACAGGGGGGATACTGAAGCTTTCTTT. Its protein product is CASSRNRGDTEAFF.

This clonotype was counted many times. The chain joins TRBV4-2 to TRBJ2-1; 12 bases map to TRBD1. Germline loops: CDR1 LGHNA, CDR2 YNFKEQ. V lost 0 bases and J lost 9; bases outside the gene matches: 6. CDR3 length equals 16 residues. CDR3 DNA sequence: TGTGCCAGCAGCCAAGATGAGGGGACAGGGGGCGGTGAGCAGTTCTTC. Residues: CASSQDEGTGGGEQFF.

This clonotype was counted ten times or more. This chain connects TRBV12-3 or TRBV12-4 to TRBJ1-6; 8 bases line up with TRBD1. V shed 9 bases, J shed 10 bases, and the junction held 8 bases outside the gene matches. This CDR3 has 13 amino acids. As DNA, the CDR3 is TGTGCCAGTGAGACCGGGACAGGCTCACCCCTCCACTTT. This translates into CASETGTGSPLHF.

This clonotype was counted ten times or more. The rearrangement links TRBV29-1 to TRBJ2-1, with 9 bases that match TRBD2. With 4 bases clipped from V and 5 bases from J, the junction kept 6 bases outside the gene matches. Germline CDR1 is SQVTM and CDR2 is ANQGSEA. This CDR3 spans 14 amino acids. The CDR3 DNA sequence: TGCAGCGTTGTTGCGGGAGGGCGTCACAATGAGCAGTTCTTC. Residues: CSVVAGGRHNEQFF.

This clonotype was seen a few times. The V gene is TRBV29-1, the J gene TRBJ1-1, with 8 bases aligning to TRBD1. This CDR3 spans 13 amino acids. Trimming at V came to 7 bases and at J to 4 bases, leaving 8 bases not matched to a gene. Germline V gives CDR1 SQVTM, CDR2 ANQGSEA. The CDR3 DNA sequence: TGCAGCGATAGACAGGGGAGTCGCACTGAAGCTTTCTTT. It yields the protein CSDRQGSRTEAFF.

J is TRBJ1-3 and V is TRBV12-3 or TRBV12-4; D unclear. The V and J ends lost 7 bases and 0 bases respectively, with 13 bases between them. The CDR3 consists of 15 residues. CDR3 sequence (DNA): TGTGCCAGCAATGGAGGACGGAACTCTGGAAACACCATATATTTT. The encoded protein is CASNGGRNSGNTIYF.